This T cell receptor (beta chain) was sequenced in a study of control samples from healthy donors and cancer patients. The V and J ends lost 4 bases and 3 bases, in that order; junction bases with no gene match: 5. Germline CDR1 is SGHNT and CDR2 is YYREEE (reference sequence). The CDR3 is 14 amino acids. This clone was seen a few times. Profiled with immunoSEQ multiplex PCR; TCRdb holds only in-frame clones, not every one. The sample has around 170,000 clones, 90% seen once. The receptor was isolated from a woman in her fifties or sixties in good health. This chain uses TRBV5-4 with TRBJ1-2, with 8 bases lining up with TRBD1. Sequenced sample: blood. The CDR3 coding sequence is TGTGCCAGCAGCCCAGGGGGCTATGACTATGGCTACACCTTC. Residues: CASSPGGYDYGYTF.